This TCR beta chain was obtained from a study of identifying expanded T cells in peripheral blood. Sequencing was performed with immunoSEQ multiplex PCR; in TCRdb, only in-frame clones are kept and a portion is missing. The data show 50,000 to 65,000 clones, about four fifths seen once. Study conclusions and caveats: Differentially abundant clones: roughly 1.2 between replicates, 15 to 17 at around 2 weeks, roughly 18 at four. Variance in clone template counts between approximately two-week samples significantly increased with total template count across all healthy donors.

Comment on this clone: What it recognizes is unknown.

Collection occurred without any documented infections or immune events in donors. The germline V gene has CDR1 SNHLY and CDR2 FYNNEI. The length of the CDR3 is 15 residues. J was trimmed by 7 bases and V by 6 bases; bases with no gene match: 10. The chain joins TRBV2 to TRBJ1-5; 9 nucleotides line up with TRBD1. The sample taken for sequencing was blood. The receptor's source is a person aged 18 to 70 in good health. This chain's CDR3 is CASSNPTGGRQPQHF. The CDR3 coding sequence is TGTGCCAGCAGCAACCCGACAGGGGGAAGGCAGCCCCAGCATTTT.